Reported below is one T cell receptor (beta chain). The sample originates from a study of CD8+ T cells in alopecia areata. Study-wide context: It was oral tofacitinib, at 5 to 10 mg twice daily, that treated patients received.

Documented treatment: oral pan-JAK inhibitor, 5-10 mg twice daily. Unmatched junction bases numbered 7, after V lost 5 bases and J lost 3 bases. CDR3 length: 17 amino acids. Extracted RNA was reverse transcribed into cDNA, the sequencing template. Sequencing used immunoSEQ multiplex PCR; TCRdb keeps in-frame clones, though not all of them. The sample shows roughly 220,000 clones, about two fifths of them seen only once. The V call is TRBV23-1, the J call TRBJ2-6; 10 bases map to TRBD1. TRBV23-1 has ORF status, its function being uncertain. The specimen was CD4+ T cells sorted from blood, collected between weeks 30 and 35, from a patient treated with tofacitinib. The sequence was obtained from a human donor with alopecia areata. The CDR3 reads CASSSRTGGGGANVLTF. The CDR3 bases are TGCGCCAGCAGTTCCCGGACAGGGGGTGGTGGGGCCAACGTCCTGACTTTC.